This T cell receptor beta chain stems from a study of response to subunit inactivated influenza vaccine (dated by TCRdb to the late 2010s). With regard to the full study: Deep quantitative profiling of the T cell receptor repertoire was used in the study to follow responses to a trivalent subunit inactivated influenza vaccine.

The library was built by means of RT-PCR. Sequencing instrument: Illumina HiSeq 2500. TCRdb ran its own pipeline on the public reads, namely fastp trimming at Q25 and MiXCR clone calling, and kept in-frame beta chains. Each entry merges the rows of one CDR3 protein and shows their most common DNA and genes. This sample has more than 450,000 distinct CDR3 sequences in its table, and about 11% of those were observed once. In total, the top ten clones hold 8% to 13% of the sample. This clonotype was seen only a few times. Its antigen specificity is not known. No much larger clone is present one base from it, and per-base qualities are unavailable. What the work shows at the level of the full study, not this receptor alone: The authors suggested that each seasonal influenza vaccination may recruit only a limited number of new T cells.

CDR1 is given as MDHEN and CDR2 as SYDVKM, both from the germline V gene. V and J are truncated by 2 bases and 12 bases respectively, leaving an intervening sequence of 14 bases. From the cysteine up to the phenylalanine, the CDR3 has a length of 13 residues. The DNA shown is the 39-base CDR3, in frame from base 1. These data also formed part of another study, on T cells expressing NK-cell markers. The second study's authors report: TCR beta cDNA libraries were made by 5'RACE template switching that added a universal primer site and unique molecular identifiers. TCR beta-chain repertoires were profiled in sorted CD3+CD56+NKG2C+, CD3+CD56+NKG2C- and CD3+CD56-NKG2C+ T-cell subsets from about 8 donors. Seven of the eight sequenced donors were HCMV-seropositive and one was HCMV-seronegative. In several experiments an anti-gammadeltaTCR antibody was added to restrict sorting to alphabetaTCR-expressing T cells. In a handful of donors, the dominant CD3+CD56+NKG2C+ clonotypes were among the top 10 CD8+ clonotypes and accounted for roughly 1.0-7.5% of CD8+ T cells. Those dominant clonotypes were again the most abundant among CD3+CD56-NKG2C+ cells in four donors, at roughly 25-65%. Whether the expanded NKG2C-expressing T cell clones were specific for HCMV antigens remained unclear. All eight donors whose samples were sequenced were randomly selected healthy volunteers, three of them men and five women. To determine HCMV serostatus, a commercial ELISA kit was used to detect HCMV-specific IgG in serum. Ficoll density gradient centrifugation was used to isolate peripheral blood mononuclear cells from blood. For a handful of donors, unsorted PBMC were also used to sequence bulk peripheral blood T-cell repertoires. cDNA synthesis was primed from the TCR beta constant segment, followed by two successive PCR amplification steps. The libraries were sequenced on Illumina HiSeq 2000/2500, MiSeq or NextSeq, producing 2 x 150 bp reads. Reads were demultiplexed and grouped by UMI with MIGEC, and clonotypes were assembled and quantified with MiTCR. To remove erroneous sequences, TCR cDNA sequences were retained only when supported by two or more reads. The tcR package was used for downstream repertoire analysis, with clonotypes matched between fractions based on CDR3 nucleotide sequence plus V segment. VDJmatch was used to annotate antigen specificity against VDJdb, with one amino acid substitution in CDR3 permitted.

This receptor was obtained from a man between 45 and 60 years old who received an inactivated influenza vaccine. Donor details come from another sample of the same person, matched by shared clones. The sample consisted of PBMCs from blood, taken on the day of vaccination. The chain was built from TRBV28 and TRBJ2-1, with a weak D call of TRBD2 (6 bases match). The CDR3 region reads CASSLITAGRQFF. The bases read TGTGCCAGCAGTTTAATCACTGCGGGGAGGCAGTTCTTC.